The 27 T cell receptor beta chains in this list originate from one sample, sequenced in a study of T cells in Graves' hyperthyroidism and ophthalmopathy. Authors of the study amplified TCR beta CDR3 regions from RNA transcripts. RT-PCR in the first round (using the HTBI primer set) targeted the TCR CDR3. TCRdb re-called the multiplex PCR reads through MiXCR, storing one row per CDR3 protein. The sample has some 720,000 distinct CDR3 sequences; around 17% are singletons. What was sequenced was blood. Source of these receptors: a man aged 18 to 30 with Graves' hyperthyroidism.

The chain employs TRBV14 and TRBJ2-7, with TRBD2 matching 14 bases. V gave up 5 bases and J gave up 2 bases; unmatched junction bases: 11. The CDR3 is 18 residues long. Germline CDR1 SGHDN, CDR2 FVKESK. DNA for the CDR3: TGTGCCAGCAGCGAAGGGCCGGGACTAGCGGGAGTCACCTACGAGCAGTACTTC. Protein product: CASSEGPGLAGVTYEQYF.

This clonotype has more than one count but fewer than ten. CDR3 DNA sequence: TGTGCCAGCAGTTTAGTAGCGGGAGGTTGGGAGCAGTACTTC. Translated, it gives CASSLVAGGWEQYF. The V and J genes are TRBV27 and TRBJ2-7; 10 bases fit TRBD2. Germline loops: CDR1 MNHEY, CDR2 SMNVEV (reference sequence). The trim removed 2 bases at V and 7 bases at J, leaving 5 bases unmatched. This CDR3 has 14 residues.

This clonotype has just a few counts. The chain uses TRBV9 and TRBJ1-6, with D perhaps matching TRBD1 (5 bases). The CDR3 spans 14 residues. V lost 3 bases and J lost 6, with 10 bases in between. Per the germline V gene, CDR1 is SGDLS and CDR2 is YYNGEE. In nucleotides, the CDR3 is TGTGCCAGCAGCGCAACAGGAGCTAATTCACCCCTCCACTTT. This sequence encodes CASSATGANSPLHF.

CDR3 bases: TGTGCCAGCTCCCCGGGGCTAGCGGCTAGCGGATACAAAAACATTCAGTACTTC. Translation: CASSPGLAASGYKNIQYF. The V gene is TRBV18, the J gene TRBJ2-4, with TRBD2 matching over 7 bases. The CDR3 totals 18 residues. Germline CDR1 KGHSH, CDR2 LQKENI. The junction had 17 bases not matched to a gene; V was cut back by 6 bases and J by 3 bases.

The sample holds a few counts of this clonotype. J is TRBJ1-2 and V is TRBV5-1, with D possibly TRBD1 on 5 matching bases. Germline-derived CDR1 and CDR2 are SGHRS and YFSETQ. The length of the CDR3 is 13 residues. Trimming removed 7 bases from V and 4 bases from J, with 14 bases in between. CDR3 residues: CASAHPDSYGYTF. CDR3 in DNA: TGCGCCAGCGCTCATCCAGACAGCTATGGCTACACCTTC.

The gene calls are TRBV6-1 and TRBJ1-5; 8 positions match TRBD1. Germline V gene data show CDR1 as MNHNS and CDR2 as SASEGT. This CDR3 contains 15 residues. Trimming at V came to 7 bases and at J to 3 bases, leaving 8 bases not matched to a gene. Here the CDR3 DNA reads TGTGCCAGCACTGAGGACAGGGCAAACAATCAGCCCCAGCATTTT. Its translation is CASTEDRANNQPQHF.

This CDR3 reads CASSRRVTGELFF. The CDR3 DNA reads TGTGCCAGCAGTCGGCGGGTCACCGGGGAGCTGTTTTTT. V is TRBV6-1 and J is TRBJ2-2; tentative D call: TRBD2 (5 bases). CDR3 length: 13 residues. V shed 5 bases and J shed 4 bases, with 8 bases lying between them. The V gene's germline CDR1 is MNHNS and CDR2 SASEGT.

This clonotype was counted at least ten times. The gene calls are TRBV20-1 and TRBJ2-4, with 8 bases fitting TRBD2. J gave up 8 bases and V 4 bases, and 10 bases lay outside the gene matches. Germline assignment: CDR1 DFQATT and CDR2 SNEGSKA (reference sequence). The CDR3 is 14 amino acids. This CDR3 is CSATKGLVVDIQYF. The DNA for the CDR3 is TGCAGTGCTACGAAGGGACTAGTAGTTGACATTCAGTACTTC.

The chain uses TRBV19 and TRBJ2-2, with 9 bases aligning to TRBD1. V shed 4 bases, J shed 5 bases, and the junction held 8 bases outside the gene matches. The CDR3 spans 16 residues. Germline loops: CDR1 LNHDA, CDR2 SQIVND (reference sequence). The CDR3, as DNA: TGTGCCAGTAGTACCAAACCGGGACAGGGTACCGGGGAGCTGTTTTTT. Encoded protein: CASSTKPGQGTGELFF.

This clonotype has only a few counts. The chain has TRBV9 and TRBJ2-7, with 8 bases matching TRBD2. The CDR3 contains 16 residues. Germline CDR1 reads SGDLS; CDR2 reads YYNGEE. Unmatched junction bases numbered 8, after V lost 1 base and J lost 2 bases. CDR3 region: CASSVHREGPPYEQYF. In DNA form, the CDR3 reads TGTGCCAGCAGCGTACACCGGGAGGGCCCACCCTACGAGCAGTACTTC.

This clonotype was seen repeatedly, ten times or more. The rearrangement joins TRBV6-1 to TRBJ1-1, with TRBD1 matching 7 bases. This CDR3 region has 17 residues. Germline V gene data show CDR1 as MNHNS and CDR2 as SASEGT. The V and J ends lost 4 bases and 4 bases, in that order; junction bases with no gene match: 15. The CDR3 loop reads CASSGPGQFPTGTEAFF. The CDR3 region has the DNA TGTGCCAGCAGTGGACCGGGACAGTTCCCGACGGGCACTGAAGCTTTCTTT.

With respect to this clonotype: A much larger clone lies a single base off, so this may be a read error. This chain connects TRBV28 to TRBJ2-6; D is unresolved. Germline CDR1 MDHEN, CDR2 SYDVKM. Trimming took off 4 bases at V and 2 bases at J, with 18 bases between the two ends. The CDR3 loop spans 18 amino acids. As DNA, the CDR3 is TGTGCCAGCAGTTCCCCCGAGATGGGTGACCCTGGGGCCAACGTCCTGACTTTC. Translation gives CASSSPEMGDPGANVLTF.

This clonotype was counted at least ten times. The chain employs TRBV28 and TRBJ1-1, with 8 nucleotides matching TRBD1. This CDR3 is built from 13 residues. V gave up 2 bases and J gave up 7 bases; unmatched junction bases: 3. CDR1 and CDR2 (germline): MDHEN, SYDVKM. CDR3 loop: CASSLGTGGEAFF. The CDR3 DNA reads as TGTGCCAGCAGTTTAGGGACAGGTGGTGAAGCTTTCTTT.

In its sample, this clonotype was seen many times. V is TRBV30 and J is TRBJ2-7, with 10 bases matching TRBD1. Looked up from germline, CDR1 is GTSNPN and CDR2 is SVGIG (reference sequence). V lost 4 bases to trimming and J lost 3 bases; unmatched junction nucleotides: 3. This CDR3 spans 13 amino acids. The CDR3 sequence is CAWTGDRGYEQYF. The DNA for the CDR3 is TGTGCCTGGACGGGGGACAGGGGCTACGAGCAGTACTTC.

This chain uses TRBV20-1 with TRBJ2-7; D perhaps matches TRBD1 (6 bases). This CDR3 is built from 12 residues. Trimming pared 6 bases from V and 7 bases from J, leaving 16 bases between. Germline CDR1 reads DFQATT; CDR2 reads SNEGSKA (reference sequence). The CDR3 is CSASDSRREQYF. CDR3 DNA: TGCAGTGCCTCGGACAGTCGGAGGGAGCAGTACTTC.

This clonotype occurred many times. The chain carries TRBV10-3 and TRBJ2-1; perhaps TRBD2 as D (5 bases). Germline-derived CDR1 and CDR2 are ENHRY and SYGVKD. This CDR3 is 13 amino acids long. Trimming cost V 5 bases and J 10 bases, with 15 bases left between them. The CDR3 bases are TGTGCCATCAGTCCCACCAGCCGGAGGGAGCAGTTCTTC. Translating gives CAISPTSRREQFF.

CDR3 residues: CSAGVSGLSYNEQFF. CDR3 in DNA: TGCAGTGCGGGGGTTAGCGGCCTCTCCTACAATGAGCAGTTCTTC. This rearrangement joins TRBV20-1 to TRBJ2-1, with D perhaps matching TRBD2 (6 bases). V shed 6 bases and J shed 0 bases, with 15 bases lying between them. Germline CDR1 reads DFQATT; CDR2 reads SNEGSKA (reference sequence). The CDR3 totals 15 residues.

This clonotype was seen repeatedly, ten times or more. The chain uses TRBV11-2 and TRBJ2-3, with D possibly called TRBD1 or TRBD2 (5 bases each). The ends were cut back, 0 bases at V and 11 bases at J, with 12 bases in the middle. The CDR3 totals 13 residues. Germline assignment: CDR1 SGHAT and CDR2 FQNNGV. The chain's CDR3 is CASSLDFGAEQYF. CDR3 in DNA: TGTGCCAGCAGCTTAGATTTCGGGGCGGAGCAGTATTTT.

This chain links TRBV9 with TRBJ1-6; tentative D call: TRBD1 (5 bases). Germline lookup yields CDR1 SGDLS and CDR2 YYNGEE. CDR3 length equals 14 residues. Trimming stripped 6 bases from V and 7 bases from J, with 14 bases between. CDR3 sequence (DNA): TGTGCCAGCACCCGGGACCTCGGGAATTCACCCCTCCACTTT. This translates into CASTRDLGNSPLHF.

The V call is TRBV12-3 or TRBV12-4, the J call TRBJ2-1, with TRBD1 matching 7 bases. The J segment lost 3 bases and the V segment lost 6 bases, leaving 8 bases of the junction unmatched. This CDR3 has 15 amino acids. Here the CDR3 DNA reads TGTGCCAGCAGCCCTGGACAGGAAAGCTACAATGAGCAGTTCTTC. Its protein product is CASSPGQESYNEQFF.

In regard to this clonotype: A junction end diverges from the germline sequence, so it may reflect a read error. This chain joins TRBV18 and TRBJ1-2; 8 positions match TRBD1. The CDR3 totals 12 residues. Germline V gene data show CDR1 as KGHSH and CDR2 as LQKENI. CDR3 residues: CASSPPGDRGSF. In DNA, the CDR3 is TGTGCCAGCTCACCACCAGGTGACAGGGGCTCCTTC.

The chain uses TRBV7-3 and TRBJ2-1; 11 bases agree with TRBD2. The trim removed 4 bases at V and 7 bases at J, leaving 6 bases unmatched. This CDR3 comprises 15 residues. The germline gives CDR1 SGHTA, CDR2 FQGTGA. CDR3: CASSSLAGGRNEQFF. The CDR3 DNA is TGTGCCAGCAGCTCGTTAGCGGGAGGGCGTAATGAGCAGTTCTTC.

This clonotype came up many times. The chain employs TRBV7-2 and TRBJ2-7, with 7 bases lining up with TRBD2. J lost 0 bases, V lost 5 bases, and 10 bases had no gene match. The CDR3 contains 16 residues. Germline V gene data show CDR1 as SGHTA and CDR2 as FQGNSA. The CDR3 DNA reads TGTGCCAGCAGCAAGTGGCTTAGCGGGTCCTCCTACGAGCAGTACTTC. Residues: CASSKWLSGSSYEQYF. The full variable domain, rest sourced from reference TRBV7-2 and TRBJ2-7, is GAGVSQSPSNKVTEKGKDVELRCDPISGHTALYWYRQSLGQGLEFLIYFQGNSAPDKSGLPSDRFSAERTGGSVSTLTIQRTQQEDSAVYLCASSKWLSGSSYEQYFGPGTRLTVT.

The J gene is TRBJ2-3, the V gene TRBV9; no clear D. Trimming stripped 0 bases from V and 0 bases from J, with 5 bases between. Germline V gives CDR1 SGDLS, CDR2 YYNGEE. CDR3 length: 14 amino acids. The CDR3 reads CASSVDGSTDTQYF. CDR3 in DNA: TGTGCCAGCAGCGTAGACGGCAGCACAGATACGCAGTATTTT.

The rearrangement links TRBV4-2 to TRBJ2-5; 10 bases are shared with TRBD2. CDR1 and CDR2 from the germline V gene are LGHNA and YNFKEQ. V shed 2 bases and J 8 bases; nucleotides not matched to a gene: 5. The CDR3 is made up of 14 amino acids. The CDR3 here is CASSQLAGVETQYF. As DNA, the CDR3 is TGTGCCAGCAGCCAACTAGCGGGAGTAGAAACCCAGTACTTC.

The chain recombines TRBV28 with TRBJ1-2; D unclear. This CDR3 region has 14 residues. The germline V and J ends were trimmed by 7 bases and 3 bases, with 15 bases remaining between them. Germline V gene data show CDR1 as MDHEN and CDR2 as SYDVKM. CDR3 residues: CASNLPGSDYGYTF. In DNA, the CDR3 is TGTGCCAGCAACTTACCCGGGTCGGACTATGGCTACACCTTC.

This clonotype was detected many times. This chain uses TRBV28 with TRBJ2-5; the D gene is possibly TRBD1 (7 bases). Germline assignment: CDR1 MDHEN and CDR2 SYDVKM. V dropped 3 bases and J dropped 3 bases, with 11 bases sitting between them. The CDR3 is 14 amino acids. As DNA, the CDR3 is TGTGCCAGCAGTTTGGGGGGACAGAAAGAGACCCAGTACTTC. It translates to CASSLGGQKETQYF.